These 23 T cell receptor beta chains came from one sample sequenced in a study of T cells in Graves' hyperthyroidism and ophthalmopathy. The investigators amplified TCR beta CDR3 regions from RNA transcripts. Using the HTBI primer set, a first-round RT-PCR was run on the TCR CDR3. TCRdb reprocessed the multiplex PCR reads via MiXCR and lists one record per CDR3 protein. The sample contains about 640,000 distinct CDR3 sequences, roughly 15% of which appear only once. Sequencing input: blood. The origin of the receptors is a woman aged 45 to 65 with Graves' ophthalmopathy.

This clonotype was recorded once. Here the CDR3 DNA reads TGTGCCTGGAGTGTTCCGGGGATTACCTACGAGCAGTACTTC. Amino acid sequence: CAWSVPGITYEQYF. The chain couples TRBV30 to TRBJ2-7; maybe TRBD2 (5 bases). CDR1 is GTSNPN, CDR2 SVGIG, per germline (reference sequence). The CDR3 is made up of 14 amino acids. V lost 0 bases, J lost 2 bases, and 11 bases lay in between.

This chain uses TRBV6-1 with TRBJ1-5, with D unclear. The V end was cut by 3 bases, the J end by 4 bases, with 10 bases between. Germline assignment: CDR1 MNHNS and CDR2 SASEGT. CDR3 length equals 14 residues. CDR3 protein: CASSDRLHNQPQHF. The CDR3 DNA follows: TGTGCCAGCAGTGACCGGTTACATAATCAGCCCCAGCATTTT.

This clonotype occurred a few times. This chain joins TRBV18 and TRBJ2-1; D possibly uses TRBD1 or TRBD2 (5 bases each). V was pared by 2 bases and J by 2 bases, with 10 bases between. The CDR3 contains 15 residues. Germline CDR1 is KGHSH and CDR2 is LQKENI. The chain's CDR3 is CASSPTQGAYNEQFF. The DNA of the CDR3 is TGTGCCAGCTCACCAACGCAGGGAGCCTACAATGAGCAGTTCTTC.

In this sample, this clonotype turned up many times. This chain links TRBV19 with TRBJ1-2; D is unclear. CDR1 is LNHDA, CDR2 SQIVND, per germline (reference sequence). The CDR3 covers 13 residues. Trimming took 3 bases from V and 6 from J, leaving 11 bases between them. CDR3 DNA: TGTGCCAGTAGTATGGGTTTTCGGGATGGCTACACCTTC. Its translation is CASSMGFRDGYTF.

This clonotype was counted many times. The J gene is TRBJ2-3, the V gene TRBV20-1; 12 nucleotides align to TRBD2. V lost 6 bases and J lost 2; bases outside the gene matches: 9. This CDR3 comprises 16 residues. Germline CDR1 and CDR2: DFQATT and SNEGSKA (reference sequence). CDR3 in amino acids: CSAQRGLAGLTDTQYF. In DNA, the CDR3 is TGCAGTGCCCAACGTGGACTAGCGGGACTCACAGATACGCAGTATTTT.

This clonotype was counted ten times or more. The chain uses TRBV12-3 or TRBV12-4 and TRBJ2-1; TRBD2 matches 8 bases. The length of the CDR3 is 17 residues. J was trimmed by 4 bases and V by 3 bases; bases with no gene match: 11. CDR3 sequence (DNA): TGTGCCAGCAGTTTGGGGAGCGGGAGAGCCAATTACAATGAGCAGTTCTTC. Translating gives CASSLGSGRANYNEQFF.

This clonotype was picked up many times. A junction end diverges from the germline sequence, so it may reflect a read error. The chain couples TRBV12-3 or TRBV12-4 to TRBJ1-1, with D hard to call. The length of the CDR3 is 13 residues. CDR3 DNA sequence: TGTGCCAGCAGCTTAGGGATGAACACTGAAGCTTTCTTT. This encodes CASSLGMNTEAFF.

This clonotype was recorded a few times. The gene calls are TRBV19 and TRBJ2-1, with TRBD2 matching 8 bases. Unmatched junction bases numbered 3, after V lost 7 bases and J lost 4 bases. Germline-derived CDR1 and CDR2 are LNHDA and SQIVND (reference sequence). The CDR3 spans 13 residues. The CDR3 reads CASNSGSYNEQFF. CDR3 sequence (DNA): TGTGCCAGTAACAGCGGGAGTTACAATGAGCAGTTCTTC. Supplemented by reference TRBV19 and TRBJ2-1, the full variable domain reads DGGITQSPKYLFRKEGQNVTLSCEQNLNHDAMYWYRQDPGQGLRLIYYSQIVNDFQKGDIAEGYSVSREKKESFPLTVTSAQKNPTAFYLCASNSGSYNEQFFGPGTRLTVL.

The sample holds many counts of this clonotype. This chain links TRBV12-3 or TRBV12-4 with TRBJ2-3; a possible D gene is TRBD1 (5 bases). Trimming left V 6 bases short and J 0 bases short, with 13 bases between. This CDR3 spans 15 amino acids. CDR3 nucleotides: TGTGCCAGCAGAAACAGGAGACATAGCACAGATACGCAGTATTTT. As protein: CASRNRRHSTDTQYF.

This clonotype was observed many times. This rearrangement joins TRBV7-3 to TRBJ2-6, with 7 bases aligning to TRBD2. CDR1 and CDR2 (germline): SGHTA, FQGTGA. J gave up 2 bases and V 6 bases, and 7 bases lay outside the gene matches. The CDR3 length is 16 residues. CDR3 bases: TGTGCCAGCAGGCGGGGGATTGAAGCTGGGGCCAACGTCCTGACTTTC. It codes for CASRRGIEAGANVLTF.

In its sample, this clonotype was seen a few times. The gene calls are TRBV20-1 and TRBJ2-2, with 13 bases identical to TRBD2. CDR3 size: 16 residues. Trimming cost V 4 bases and J 3 bases; bases outside gene matches: 5. Germline values: CDR1 DFQATT, CDR2 SNEGSKA (reference sequence). CDR3 sequence reads: CSAKRLAGGHTGELFF. The DNA of the CDR3 is TGCAGTGCTAAAAGACTAGCGGGGGGTCACACCGGGGAGCTGTTTTTT.

This clonotype was seen many times. The chain carries TRBV6-1 and TRBJ2-1; D may be TRBD2 (7 bases). The CDR3 has 15 residues. Germline V gene sequence: CDR1 MNHNS, CDR2 SASEGT. Trimming removed 5 bases from V and 5 bases from J, with 16 bases in between. The DNA for the CDR3 is TGTGCCAGCAGTCCAGCGGGGCAGGGGCACAATGAGCAGTTCTTC. It codes for CASSPAGQGHNEQFF.

This sequence joins TRBV5-4 and TRBJ2-3, with TRBD2 matching 8 bases. The CDR3 is 14 residues long. Germline CDR1 is SGHNT and CDR2 is YYREEE (reference sequence). V trimming: 4 bases; J trimming: 4 bases; junction bases outside the gene matches: 5. Written as DNA, the CDR3 is TGTGCCAGCAGCCGCGGGACTAGGGCAGATACGCAGTATTTT. It encodes CASSRGTRADTQYF.

The CDR3 region is CASSGVAWGRETQYF. For the CDR3, the DNA is TGTGCCAGCAGCGGGGTAGCTTGGGGGAGGGAGACCCAGTACTTC. The chain joins TRBV9 to TRBJ2-5, with a weak D call TRBD2 (6 bases). Germline loops: CDR1 SGDLS, CDR2 YYNGEE. The CDR3 spans 15 residues. Between the trimmed V and J ends, which lost 3 bases and 5 bases, there was a span of 17 bases.

This clonotype came up many times. This chain connects TRBV30 to TRBJ1-1; 7 bases map to TRBD1. The V segment lost 0 bases and the J segment 5 bases; nucleotides outside the gene matches: 12. CDR1 GTSNPN and CDR2 SVGIG come from the germline V gene (reference sequence). The CDR3 has 16 residues. CDR3 residues: CAWSVGPRQGGTEAFF. In DNA form, the CDR3 reads TGTGCCTGGAGTGTAGGCCCCCGACAGGGAGGGACTGAAGCTTTCTTT.

This clonotype was counted many times. The chain is built from TRBV2 and TRBJ2-7; 9 nucleotides line up with TRBD2. The length of the CDR3 is 15 residues. CDR1 is SNHLY, CDR2 FYNNEI, per germline. The trim removed 6 bases at V and 3 bases at J, leaving 9 bases unmatched. The CDR3 DNA reads as TGTGCCAGCAGGACATCGGGACTAGCCCGCTACGAGCAGTACTTC. It encodes CASRTSGLARYEQYF.

This clonotype showed up many times. The J gene is TRBJ2-1, the V gene TRBV28; 16 bases are shared with TRBD2. The CDR3 length is 20 residues. CDR1 and CDR2 (germline): MDHEN, SYDVKM. With 2 bases clipped from V and 4 bases from J, the junction kept 11 bases outside the gene matches. The CDR3, as DNA: TGTGCCAGCAGTTTACGCCCGGGACTAGCGGGAGGGACCCTATACAATGAGCAGTTCTTC. Its translation: CASSLRPGLAGGTLYNEQFF.

Ten or more counts support this clonotype. The chain joins TRBV7-2 to TRBJ2-7; TRBD2 aligns across 10 bases. In germline, CDR1 is SGHTA, CDR2 FQGNSA. V lost 5 bases to trimming and J lost 7 bases; unmatched junction nucleotides: 8. The CDR3 sequence is 14 residues long. CDR3 loop: CASSPTSGKREQYF. CDR3 sequence (DNA): TGTGCCAGCAGCCCTACTAGCGGGAAGAGGGAGCAGTACTTC.

This clonotype has ten or more counts. This chain links TRBV7-2 with TRBJ1-5, with 8 bases that match TRBD1. CDR1 and CDR2 from the germline V gene are SGHTA and FQGNSA. After removal of 4 bases from V and 6 bases from J, the junction contained 5 bases not matched to a gene. This CDR3 is built from 14 residues. CDR3 DNA sequence: TGTGCCAGCAGCTACCAGGGGGCGGTTCAGCCCCAGCATTTT. Residues: CASSYQGAVQPQHF.

The table lists this clonotype with a few counts. The CDR3 DNA reads as TGTGCCAGCACTTACCGCAGGGGTCACTATGGCTACACCTTC. Its translation: CASTYRRGHYGYTF. V is TRBV12-3 or TRBV12-4 and J is TRBJ1-2; tentative D call: TRBD1 (6 bases). V shed 7 bases and J shed 3 bases, with 15 bases lying between them. This CDR3 contains 14 residues.

This clonotype has a handful of counts. The chain employs TRBV14 and TRBJ2-1; 9 bases line up with TRBD2. In germline, CDR1 is SGHDN, CDR2 FVKESK. The CDR3 has 16 residues. With V trimmed by 6 bases and J by 5 bases, 11 bases remained unmatched. The chain's CDR3 is CASRPPTSGPNNEQFF. The DNA for the CDR3 is TGTGCCAGCAGACCGCCTACTAGCGGGCCAAACAATGAGCAGTTCTTC.

This clonotype has a count of ten or more. The V gene is TRBV7-2, the J gene TRBJ2-1; D gene uncertain. The germline V and J ends were trimmed by 2 bases and 2 bases, with 4 bases remaining between them. This CDR3 spans 13 amino acids. The germline V gene encodes CDR1 SGHTA and CDR2 FQGNSA. CDR3 in DNA: TGTGCCAGCAGCTTATTCCCCTACAATGAGCAGTTCTTC. Residues: CASSLFPYNEQFF.

This clonotype was seen only a few times. The CDR3 sequence is CASRSETDTQYF. CDR3 nucleotide sequence: TGTGCCAGCAGATCTGAGACAGATACGCAGTATTTT. The chain has TRBV6-2 or TRBV6-3 and TRBJ2-3; no clear D. This CDR3 region has 12 residues. In germline, CDR1 is MNHEY, CDR2 SVGEGT. The V end lost 6 bases, the J end lost 3 bases, and 7 bases lay between the germline ends.